The 6 T cell receptor beta chains below all came from one sample that was sequenced in a study of cytomegalovirus exposure and HLA in healthy donors. The PCR contained 60 Vbeta and 13 Jbeta primers. Repertoires were generated with immunoSEQ multiplex PCR, while TCRdb's copy carries only in-frame clones and drops some. The sample carries approximately 100,000 clones, roughly 77% recorded once. Specimen: PBMCs. The receptors were sampled from a middle-aged man in good health and CMV-seronegative.

The V gene is TRBV9, the J gene TRBJ2-3; 10 bases match TRBD2. CDR3 size: 15 residues. Germline trimming cut 4 bases from V and 6 bases from J; bases unmatched to any gene: 8. The germline V gene encodes CDR1 SGDLS and CDR2 YYNGEE. This CDR3 is CASSNSGGLRDTQYF. CDR3 sequence (DNA): TGTGCCAGCAGCAATAGCGGGGGGCTTCGCGATACGCAGTATTTT.

The chain uses TRBV5-1 and TRBJ2-5; 10 bases agree with TRBD2. The CDR3 loop spans 15 amino acids. Germline V gene sequence: CDR1 SGHRS, CDR2 YFSETQ. The V gene end was trimmed by 4 bases and the J gene end by 0 bases; junction bases not matched to a gene: 3. For the CDR3, the DNA is TGCGCCAGCAGCCAAGGGACTAGCGACCAAGAGACCCAGTACTTC. It encodes CASSQGTSDQETQYF.

The CDR3 here is CASSRGDHQETQYF. DNA for the CDR3: TGTGCCAGCTCCAGGGGGGACCATCAAGAGACCCAGTACTTC. V usage is TRBV13 and J usage is TRBJ2-5; possibly TRBD1 for D (7 bases). The CDR3 loop spans 14 amino acids. The germline V and J ends were trimmed by 8 bases and 2 bases, with 15 bases remaining between them. From germline, CDR1 is PRHDT and CDR2 FYEKMQ (reference sequence).

The rearrangement uses TRBV28 and TRBJ2-3; 8 nucleotides align to TRBD1. Per germline, CDR1 MDHEN and CDR2 SYDVKM. V trimming: 8 bases; J trimming: 1 base; junction bases outside the gene matches: 8. There are 15 residues in the CDR3. This CDR3 is CASAPQTGGTDTQYF. Written as DNA, the CDR3 is TGTGCCAGCGCCCCCCAGACAGGGGGCACAGATACGCAGTATTTT.

J is TRBJ1-4 and V is TRBV27; 8 bases match TRBD1. Trimming cost V 3 bases and J 7 bases; bases outside gene matches: 4. CDR1 is MNHEY, CDR2 SMNVEV, per germline (reference sequence). CDR3 length: 14 residues. In DNA form, the CDR3 reads TGTGCCAGCAGTTTCGGTGGGACAGGTGAAAAACTGTTTTTT. Its translation: CASSFGGTGEKLFF.

This chain uses TRBV5-4 with TRBJ2-1; D not certain. Germline lookup yields CDR1 SGHNT and CDR2 YYREEE (reference sequence). The length of the CDR3 is 12 residues. Trimming cost V 4 bases and J 10 bases, with 12 bases left between them. This CDR3 reads CASSRENAEQFF. The CDR3 nucleotides are TGTGCCAGCAGCAGAGAGAACGCAGAGCAGTTCTTC.